These 8 T cell receptor beta chains were sequenced from one sample in a study of cytomegalovirus exposure and HLA in healthy donors. The PCR had 60 Vbeta and 13 Jbeta primers. Sequencing used immunoSEQ multiplex PCR; TCRdb keeps in-frame clones, though not all of them. Recorded for this sample: around 130,000 clones. The sample taken for sequencing was PBMCs. The receptors shown here come from an older woman in good health and CMV-seronegative.

J is TRBJ2-5 and V is TRBV28, with TRBD2 identical over 9 bases. Trimming cost V 5 bases and J 2 bases; bases outside gene matches: 6. Germline CDR1 and CDR2: MDHEN and SYDVKM. The length of the CDR3 is 15 residues. Here the CDR3 DNA reads TGTGCCAGCAGTATCAGGCTAGCGGGACAAGAGACCCAGTACTTC. Amino acids: CASSIRLAGQETQYF. The complete variable domain, with remaining parts taken from reference TRBV28 and TRBJ2-5, reads DVKVTQSSRYLVKRTGEKVFLECVQDMDHENMFWYRQDPGLGLRLIYFSYDVKMKEKGDIPEGYSVSREKKERFSLILESASTNQTSMYLCASSIRLAGQETQYFGPGTRLLVL.

V is TRBV2 and J is TRBJ1-4; 8 positions match TRBD1. Germline V gene data show CDR1 as SNHLY and CDR2 as FYNNEI. The V gene end was trimmed by 7 bases and the J gene end by 8 bases; junction bases not matched to a gene: 9. The CDR3 spans 14 residues. Here the CDR3 DNA reads TGTGCCAGCATTGGGGGGACAGGCGCGGAAAAACTGTTTTTT. Its translation is CASIGGTGAEKLFF.

The rearrangement joins TRBV18 to TRBJ1-6; D not resolved. Trimming took off 3 bases at V and 9 bases at J, with 15 bases between the two ends. The CDR3 has 15 amino acids. Germline lookup yields CDR1 KGHSH and CDR2 LQKENI. The CDR3 DNA is TGTGCCAGCTCACCTCCAGGTCTCCGGTCTTCACCCCTCCACTTT. This translates into CASSPPGLRSSPLHF. Full variable domain (missing parts from reference TRBV18 and TRBJ1-6): NAGVMQNPRHLVRRRGQEARLRCSPMKGHSHVYWYRQLPEEGLKFMVYLQKENIIDESGMPKERFSAEFPKEGPSILRIQQVVRGDSAAYFCASSPPGLRSSPLHFGNGTRLTVT.

V and J are TRBV11-1 and TRBJ2-1; TRBD1 agrees at 11 bases. Germline V lookup: CDR1 SGHAT, CDR2 FQDESV (reference sequence). Unmatched junction bases numbered 5, after V lost 6 bases and J lost 4 bases. The CDR3 is 15 residues long. The CDR3 protein is CASSPGTGGYNEQFF. CDR3 nucleotide sequence: TGTGCCAGCAGTCCCGGGACAGGGGGTTACAATGAGCAGTTCTTC.

V and J are TRBV10-3 and TRBJ2-7; 9 positions match TRBD1. This CDR3 comprises 14 residues. CDR1 and CDR2 (germline): ENHRY, SYGVKD. V shed 2 bases and J 4 bases; nucleotides not matched to a gene: 3. The CDR3, as DNA: TGTGCCATCAGTGAGGGGACAGGGTGGTACGAGCAGTACTTC. As protein: CAISEGTGWYEQYF.

The chain links TRBV7-9 to TRBJ1-1; no firm D call. This CDR3 has 13 residues. Germline V gene data show CDR1 as SEHNR and CDR2 as FQNEAQ (reference sequence). The V and J ends lost 8 bases and 4 bases respectively, with 14 bases between them. The CDR3 is CASQRSASTEAFF. The CDR3 DNA reads as TGTGCCAGCCAGAGGTCGGCGAGCACTGAAGCTTTCTTT.

The chain employs TRBV28 and TRBJ1-1; D is ambiguous. V lost 3 bases to trimming and J lost 3 bases, with 11 bases between them. Germline CDR1 reads MDHEN; CDR2 reads SYDVKM. CDR3 length: 14 residues. The CDR3 protein is CASSLFRGDTEAFF. CDR3 nucleotides: TGTGCCAGCAGTTTGTTCCGGGGAGACACTGAAGCTTTCTTT.

This CDR3 is CASTSSGLAGSGAYEQYF. The CDR3 region has the DNA TGCGCCAGCACTTCATCGGGACTAGCGGGAAGTGGGGCCTACGAGCAGTACTTC. The chain links TRBV5-1 to TRBJ2-7, with 13 bases matching TRBD2. This CDR3 is 18 amino acids long. Germline V lookup: CDR1 SGHRS, CDR2 YFSETQ. With V trimmed by 6 bases and J by 2 bases, 14 bases remained unmatched.